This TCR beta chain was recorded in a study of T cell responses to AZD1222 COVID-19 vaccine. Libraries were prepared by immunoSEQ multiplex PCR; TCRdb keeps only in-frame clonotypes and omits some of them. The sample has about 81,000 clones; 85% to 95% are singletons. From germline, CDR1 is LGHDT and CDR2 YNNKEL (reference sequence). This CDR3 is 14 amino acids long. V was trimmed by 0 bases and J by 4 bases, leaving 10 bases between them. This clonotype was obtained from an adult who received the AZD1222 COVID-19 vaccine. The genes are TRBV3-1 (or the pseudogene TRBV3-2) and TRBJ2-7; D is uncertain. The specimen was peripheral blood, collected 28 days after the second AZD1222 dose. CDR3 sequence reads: CASSQDRVSYEQYF. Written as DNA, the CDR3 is TGTGCCAGCAGCCAAGATCGGGTTAGTTACGAGCAGTACTTC.